The 26 T cell receptor beta chains reported below all come from one sample, sequenced in a study of T cells in Graves' hyperthyroidism and ophthalmopathy. There were TCR beta CDR3 regions amplified from RNA transcripts. The TCR CDR3 first-round RT-PCR relied on the HTBI primer set. TCRdb ran MiXCR on the multiplex PCR reads and lists one entry per CDR3 protein. The sample shows under 650,000 distinct CDR3 sequences, around 16% of them seen only once. Sequencing was done on a sample of blood. These receptors originate from a young woman with Graves' hyperthyroidism.

The rearrangement links TRBV12-3 or TRBV12-4 to TRBJ2-7; the D call may be TRBD1 or TRBD2 (5 bases each). This CDR3 region has 16 residues. Trimming shortened V by 4 bases and J by 6 bases, and 22 bases separated the two germline ends. CDR3 loop: CASSSPLGTVTSEQYF. Here the CDR3 DNA reads TGTGCCAGCAGTTCGCCTCTCGGGACCGTGACTTCCGAGCAGTACTTC.

This clonotype has at least ten counts. J is TRBJ1-1 and V is TRBV2, with D possibly being TRBD1 (6 bases). Trimming took 5 bases from V and 7 from J, leaving 8 bases between them. There are 11 residues in the CDR3. The germline V gene has CDR1 SNHLY and CDR2 FYNNEI. The CDR3 loop is CASSLQGEAFF. The CDR3 region has the DNA TGTGCCAGCAGTTTACAGGGTGAAGCTTTCTTT.

This clonotype was found a few times. The rearrangement joins TRBV20-1 to TRBJ2-3; 9 bases are shared with TRBD2. Germline V CDR1 and CDR2: DFQATT, SNEGSKA (reference sequence). V lost 6 bases, J lost 0 bases, and 10 bases stayed unmatched. The CDR3 loop spans 16 amino acids. As DNA, the CDR3 is TGCAGTGCCCCCCCGCTAGCGGGAACTAGCACAGATACGCAGTATTTT. Translated: CSAPPLAGTSTDTQYF.

This clonotype was counted many times. J is TRBJ2-7 and V is TRBV7-8; TRBD1 matches at 8 bases. Germline V lookup: CDR1 SGHVS, CDR2 FQNEAQ. The CDR3 contains 16 residues. The trim removed 5 bases at V and 2 bases at J, leaving 11 bases unmatched. The CDR3 here is CASSRTPGQVTYEQYF. CDR3 in DNA: TGTGCCAGCAGCCGGACGCCGGGACAGGTAACCTACGAGCAGTACTTC.

The V call is TRBV28, the J call TRBJ2-2, with 7 nucleotides matching TRBD1. This CDR3 comprises 15 residues. V lost 5 bases, J lost 4 bases, and 7 bases stayed unmatched. The germline V gene has CDR1 MDHEN and CDR2 SYDVKM. The CDR3 DNA reads TGTGCCAGCAGTATAACAGGGGTCCGCACCGGGGAGCTGTTTTTT. The encoded protein is CASSITGVRTGELFF. The full variable domain, in which reference TRBV28 and TRBJ2-2 provide the parts outside the CDR3, is DVKVTQSSRYLVKRTGEKVFLECVQDMDHENMFWYRQDPGLGLRLIYFSYDVKMKEKGDIPEGYSVSREKKERFSLILESASTNQTSMYLCASSITGVRTGELFFGEGSRLTVL.

This sequence joins TRBV18 and TRBJ1-5; maybe TRBD1 (5 bases). Trimming took off 3 bases at V and 0 bases at J, with 9 bases between the two ends. CDR3 length: 15 amino acids. Germline CDR1 and CDR2: KGHSH and LQKENI. The CDR3 region has the DNA TGTGCCAGCTCACCGGAGGGGACTAGCAATCAGCCCCAGCATTTT. It translates to CASSPEGTSNQPQHF.

The chain joins TRBV5-1 to TRBJ2-3; D not certain. V was shortened by 0 bases and J by 2 bases, with 7 bases between the two germline ends. The CDR3 has 14 residues. Looked up from germline, CDR1 is SGHRS and CDR2 is YFSETQ. The CDR3 loop reads CASSLALLTDTQYF. CDR3 coding DNA: TGCGCCAGCAGCTTGGCCCTCCTCACAGATACGCAGTATTTT.

This clonotype was counted at least ten times. This chain uses TRBV6-1 with TRBJ1-4, with TRBD1 matching over 7 bases. The CDR3 length is 18 residues. After removal of 5 bases from V and 7 bases from J, the junction contained 19 bases not matched to a gene. Germline CDR1 is MNHNS and CDR2 is SASEGT. The chain's CDR3 is CASSYIGQDFHKAEKLFF. The CDR3, as DNA: TGTGCCAGCAGTTACATCGGACAGGATTTCCACAAGGCTGAAAAACTGTTTTTT.

The chain has TRBV29-1 and TRBJ2-7; tentatively, D is TRBD1 (6 bases). The germline V gene encodes CDR1 SQVTM and CDR2 ANQGSEA. There are 15 residues in the CDR3. Trimming pared 4 bases from V and 2 bases from J, leaving 18 bases between. Here the CDR3 reads CSVGKGTLSTYEQYF. The CDR3 coding sequence is TGCAGCGTTGGGAAGGGGACACTATCTACCTACGAGCAGTACTTC.

The chain has TRBV20-1 and TRBJ1-6; D gene uncertain. This CDR3 has 13 residues. V lost 0 bases, J lost 9 bases, and 9 bases lay in between. The germline V gene has CDR1 DFQATT and CDR2 SNEGSKA (reference sequence). The CDR3 DNA reads TGCAGTGCTAGAGATCTTCAGCTTTCACCCCTCCACTTT. It is translated as CSARDLQLSPLHF.

About this clonotype: Just one base apart from a much larger clone, this may be a read error. The V gene is TRBV20-1, the J gene TRBJ1-2; a possible D gene is TRBD1 (5 bases). The V gene's germline CDR1 is DFQATT and CDR2 SNEGSKA (reference sequence). The CDR3 has 15 residues. Trimming left V 1 base short and J 0 bases short, with 12 bases between. CDR3 nucleotide sequence: TGCAGTGCTAGAGGGGGGGGGGGGGCTAACTATGGCTACACCTTC. The encoded protein is CSARGGGGANYGYTF.

This clonotype was picked up many times. The chain carries TRBV20-1 and TRBJ2-5; perhaps D is TRBD1 or TRBD2 (5 bases each). Trimming took off 8 bases at V and 2 bases at J, with 18 bases between the two ends. The CDR3 runs to 14 residues. CDR1 is DFQATT and CDR2 is SNEGSKA in the germline V gene (reference sequence). CDR3 sequence reads: CSTTDVREQETQYF. The CDR3 nucleotides read TGCAGTACGACAGACGTGAGGGAACAAGAGACCCAGTACTTC.

This clonotype was seen a few times. The chain has TRBV30 and TRBJ2-3, with 10 bases fitting TRBD2. The ends lost 2 bases at V and 0 bases at J; junction bases unmatched: 14. There are 19 residues in the CDR3. In germline, CDR1 is GTSNPN, CDR2 SVGIG (reference sequence). This chain's CDR3 is CAWSSSSGGLIASTDTQYF. CDR3 DNA: TGTGCCTGGAGTTCCTCTAGCGGGGGATTAATTGCTAGCACAGATACGCAGTATTTT.

This clonotype occurred many times. The V and J genes are TRBV28 and TRBJ2-3; D gene unclear. Trimming stripped 5 bases from V and 4 bases from J, with 22 bases between. This CDR3 comprises 17 residues. CDR1 is MDHEN, CDR2 SYDVKM, per germline. CDR3 in amino acids: CASSLQTGNFRADTQYF. CDR3 sequence (DNA): TGTGCCAGCAGTCTCCAGACGGGTAATTTCAGAGCAGATACGCAGTATTTT.

On this clonotype: A much bigger clone sits one base away, suggesting this may be a read error. The chain links TRBV5-1 to TRBJ2-3; D is unclear. The CDR3 has 13 residues. The germline CDR1 and CDR2 sequences are SGHRS and YFSETQ. The CDR3 coding sequence is TGTGTCAGCAAGATCCCTGCCACAGATACGCAGTATTTT. Residues: CVSKIPATDTQYF.

Many counts were recorded for this clonotype. V and J are TRBV28 and TRBJ2-1; 7 nucleotides agree with TRBD2. V trimming: 10 bases; J trimming: 4 bases; junction bases outside the gene matches: 16. Per germline, CDR1 MDHEN and CDR2 SYDVKM. The CDR3 spans 16 residues. The CDR3 region is CATMTWGGTDYNEQFF. The CDR3 coding sequence is TGTGCCACCATGACGTGGGGAGGGACTGATTACAATGAGCAGTTCTTC. Filled out from reference TRBV28 and TRBJ2-1, the complete variable domain reads DVKVTQSSRYLVKRTGEKVFLECVQDMDHENMFWYRQDPGLGLRLIYFSYDVKMKEKGDIPEGYSVSREKKERFSLILESASTNQTSMYLCATMTWGGTDYNEQFFGPGTRLTVL.

This clonotype has only a few counts. The V call is TRBV6-2 or TRBV6-3, the J call TRBJ2-1; TRBD2 matches at 7 bases. V lost 0 bases, J lost 2 bases, and 19 bases stayed unmatched. Germline assignment: CDR1 MNHEY and CDR2 SVGEGT. This CDR3 region has 21 residues. The CDR3, as DNA: TGTGCCAGCAGTTACTCCCGACAAAATACTAAGCGGGAAAGCCCCTACAATGAGCAGTTCTTC. Protein product: CASSYSRQNTKRESPYNEQFF.

This clonotype appeared a few times. The chain has TRBV20-1 and TRBJ2-6; 10 nucleotides align to TRBD2. CDR1 is DFQATT and CDR2 is SNEGSKA in the germline V gene (reference sequence). The CDR3 length is 17 residues. The V gene end was trimmed by 6 bases and the J gene end by 3 bases; junction bases not matched to a gene: 11. CDR3 sequence: CSALEASGSNGANVLTF. In nucleotides, the CDR3 is TGCAGTGCCCTCGAGGCTAGCGGGAGCAATGGGGCCAACGTCCTGACTTTC.

This clonotype was observed many times. The gene calls are TRBV11-2 and TRBJ2-3; D not certain. With 1 base removed from V and 4 bases from J, the gap between germline ends came to 6 bases. CDR3 size: 13 residues. Per germline, CDR1 SGHAT and CDR2 FQNNGV. The CDR3 protein is CASSLVSSDTQYF. Here the CDR3 DNA reads TGTGCCAGCAGCTTAGTAAGTTCAGATACGCAGTATTTT.

The V gene is TRBV19, the J gene TRBJ2-1; 11 nucleotides agree with TRBD2. This CDR3 spans 15 amino acids. In germline, CDR1 is LNHDA, CDR2 SQIVND (reference sequence). The V and J ends lost 1 base and 9 bases, in that order; junction bases with no gene match: 5. CDR3: CASSIGGLAGGEQFF. The CDR3, as DNA: TGTGCCAGTAGTATAGGGGGGCTAGCGGGAGGTGAGCAGTTCTTC. The full variable domain, with the rest looked up from reference TRBV19 and TRBJ2-1, is DGGITQSPKYLFRKEGQNVTLSCEQNLNHDAMYWYRQDPGQGLRLIYYSQIVNDFQKGDIAEGYSVSREKKESFPLTVTSAQKNPTAFYLCASSIGGLAGGEQFFGPGTRLTVL.

The J gene is TRBJ2-7, the V gene TRBV5-6, with D possibly being TRBD1 (6 bases). Germline V gene data show CDR1 as SGHDT and CDR2 as YYEEEE. Trimming removed 0 bases from V and 0 bases from J, with 10 bases in between. The CDR3 has 15 amino acids. CDR3 region: CASSLVGDISYEQYF. In DNA, the CDR3 is TGTGCCAGCAGCTTGGTGGGGGACATCTCCTACGAGCAGTACTTC.

The V call is TRBV15, the J call TRBJ1-2, with a weak D call TRBD1 (6 bases). Germline lookup yields CDR1 LNHNV and CDR2 YYDKDF (reference sequence). Trimming took 2 bases from V and 8 from J, leaving 12 bases between them. This CDR3 has 13 residues. CDR3 in DNA: TGTGCCACCAGCAGAACTACAGGGTACGGCTACACCTTC. Its protein is CATSRTTGYGYTF. Complete variable domain (other parts from reference TRBV15 and TRBJ1-2): DAMVIQNPRYQVTQFGKPVTLSCSQTLNHNVMYWYQQKSSQAPKLLFHYYDKDFNNEADTPDNFQSRRPNTSFCFLDIRSPGLGDTAMYLCATSRTTGYGYTFGSGTRLTVV.

In this sample, this clonotype turned up many times. The chain is built from TRBV10-2 and TRBJ1-2; D gene unclear. The CDR3 covers 14 residues. Germline V lookup: CDR1 WSHSY, CDR2 SAAADI. V shed 4 bases and J shed 4 bases, with 13 bases lying between them. CDR3 nucleotide sequence: TGCGCCAGCAGTGCCGGGAGGGTTGGCTATGGCTACACCTTC. This codes for CASSAGRVGYGYTF.

This clonotype was recorded a few times. V usage is TRBV4-1 and J usage is TRBJ2-7; weak D call: TRBD2 (6 bases). CDR1 is MGHRA and CDR2 is YSYEKL in the germline V gene. The CDR3 consists of 17 residues. Trimming took off 0 bases at V and 4 bases at J, with 19 bases between the two ends. The CDR3 reads CASSQDSQTGVVYEQYF. DNA for the CDR3: TGCGCCAGCAGCCAAGATTCTCAAACGGGAGTCGTTTACGAGCAGTACTTC.

CDR3: CSAPKREETQYF. The CDR3 nucleotides read TGCAGTGCTCCAAAGCGGGAAGAGACCCAGTACTTC. The chain joins TRBV20-1 to TRBJ2-5; D is possibly TRBD2 (6 bases). Trimming stripped 5 bases from V and 3 bases from J, with 10 bases between. Germline V gene lookup returns CDR1 DFQATT and CDR2 SNEGSKA (reference sequence). This CDR3 spans 12 amino acids.

This clonotype has a count of ten or more. This rearrangement joins TRBV11-2 to TRBJ2-2; D not resolved. Germline CDR1 reads SGHAT; CDR2 reads FQNNGV. V dropped 2 bases and J dropped 1 base, with 2 bases sitting between them. This CDR3 has 13 residues. The CDR3 nucleotides are TGTGCCAGCAGCTTACTGAACACCGGGGAGCTGTTTTTT. Translation gives CASSLLNTGELFF.